This T cell receptor beta chain was observed in a study of T cell therapy after organ transplantation. Study-level information: T cells were expanded 2 to 3 weeks with 30 CMV class I/II epitopes.

These transplant recipients had drug-resistant or recurrent cytomegalovirus infection. This table comes from immunoSEQ multiplex PCR, and its TCRdb copy is limited to in-frame clones, with some not included. The sample lists 44,000 or so clones, 85% to 95% occurring once. Study-wide results and caveats: Concurrent antirejection and antiviral drugs remain unassessed confounders. Endogenous clonotypes not in therapy products appeared after therapy alongside transferred ones.

The CDR3 is 14 amino acids. V lost 4 bases, J lost 0 bases, and 9 bases lay in between. CDR1 is MNHEY, CDR2 SMNVEV, per germline (reference sequence). Notes on this clone: Its target is not known.

J is TRBJ2-5 and V is TRBV27, with D possibly matching TRBD2 (5 bases). The sample consisted of CD8+ T cells from blood, taken before autologous CMV-specific T cell therapy. The TCR was taken from a human patient who had received a solid organ transplant and had CMV disease. DNA of the CDR3: TGTGCCAGCAGTTGGATCGGGAACCAAGAGACCCAGTACTTC. This sequence encodes CASSWIGNQETQYF.